One and the same sample provided the 5 T cell receptor beta chains below, sequenced in a study of low-dose radiotherapy and immunotherapy resistance in tumors. Gene-specific TRAV and TRBV primers were used for first-strand cDNA, covering alpha and beta chains. The PCR that amplified TCRs ran for around 22 cycles, relying on a constant-region primer and a V-primer adapter. From the reads, TCRdb called clonotypes with MiXCR, one entry per CDR3 protein. The sample lists around 9,300 distinct CDR3 sequences; 60% to 80% were seen once. The origin of the receptors is a human donor with advanced metastatic prostate, ovarian, gallbladder or colorectal cancer (not recorded which). This table probably holds off-target reads from a library built for another chain.

The chain recombines TRBV5-4 with TRBJ1-2; TRBD1 is a possible D gene (6 bases). Germline values: CDR1 SGHNT, CDR2 YYREEE (reference sequence). This CDR3 is built from 14 residues. V lost 3 bases and J lost 2, with 11 bases in between. The DNA of the CDR3 is TGTGCCAGCAGCTCCGGACAGTGGAACTATGGCTACACCTTC. Translating it yields CASSSGQWNYGYTF.

This chain joins TRBV14 and TRBJ2-1; the D call may be TRBD1 or TRBD2 (5 bases each). In germline, CDR1 is SGHDN, CDR2 FVKESK. V lost 4 bases and J lost 4, with 11 bases in between. The CDR3 length is 14 residues. The CDR3 region has the DNA TGTGCCAGCAGCCGCCTGGGGGTTTACAATGAGCAGTTCTTC. Its protein product is CASSRLGVYNEQFF.

V is TRBV19 and J is TRBJ2-3; 7 positions agree with TRBD1. This CDR3 has 12 amino acids. The germline gives CDR1 LNHDA, CDR2 SQIVND (reference sequence). Losses at the gene ends were 7 bases for V and 12 bases for J; bases not matched to a gene: 10. The CDR3 sequence is CASTESGTEQYF. The CDR3 DNA reads TGTGCCAGTACTGAATCCGGGACAGAACAGTATTTT.

The J gene is TRBJ1-2, the V gene TRBV13; D remains ambiguous. Deletions cut 1 base from V and 4 bases from J, with 7 bases between. This CDR3 is built from 13 residues. Per germline, CDR1 PRHDT and CDR2 FYEKMQ (reference sequence). This chain's CDR3 is CASSLDPAYGYTF. The CDR3 DNA is TGTGCCAGCAGCTTAGACCCGGCCTATGGCTACACCTTC.

This clonotype has a single count. CDR3 DNA: TGCGCCAGCAGCTTTATAACCGGGACTAACGGCGATGAGCAGTTCTTC. It is translated as CASSFITGTNGDEQFF. This chain joins TRBV5-1 and TRBJ2-1, with 7 nucleotides matching TRBD2. Germline assignment: CDR1 SGHRS and CDR2 YFSETQ. The trim removed 2 bases at V and 8 bases at J, leaving 13 bases unmatched. The CDR3 totals 16 residues.